A single sample is the source of the 2 T cell receptor beta chains below, sequenced in a study of CD8 T cells in Susac syndrome. Reverse transcription of roughly 0.5 to 1 ug RNA used random hexamers. Using its own MiXCR run on the immunoSEQ multiplex PCR reads, TCRdb lists one record per CDR3 protein. The table shows 150,000 to 200,000 distinct CDR3 sequences, with about 93% occurring only once. The sequencing input was CD4+ T cells from PBMCs. The receptors originated from a human donor with multiple sclerosis.

V and J are TRBV6-6 and TRBJ2-7; 8 positions agree with TRBD2. The CDR3 has 15 amino acids. Germline V CDR1 and CDR2: MNHNY, SVGAGI (reference sequence). V dropped 0 bases and J dropped 6; count of bases not matched to a gene: 7. CDR3 region: CASSYSTSGGLEQYF. The DNA of the CDR3 is TGTGCCAGCAGTTACTCTACCAGCGGGGGACTCGAGCAGTACTTC.

The CDR3 coding sequence is TGTGCCAGCAGCCAGACGGGGAGCTCCTACGAGCAGTACTTC. Translation: CASSQTGSSYEQYF. This chain joins TRBV14 and TRBJ2-7; possibly TRBD2 for D (5 bases). The CDR3 totals 14 residues. The germline CDR1 and CDR2 sequences are SGHDN and FVKESK. V lost 3 bases, J lost 0 bases, and 9 bases lay in between.